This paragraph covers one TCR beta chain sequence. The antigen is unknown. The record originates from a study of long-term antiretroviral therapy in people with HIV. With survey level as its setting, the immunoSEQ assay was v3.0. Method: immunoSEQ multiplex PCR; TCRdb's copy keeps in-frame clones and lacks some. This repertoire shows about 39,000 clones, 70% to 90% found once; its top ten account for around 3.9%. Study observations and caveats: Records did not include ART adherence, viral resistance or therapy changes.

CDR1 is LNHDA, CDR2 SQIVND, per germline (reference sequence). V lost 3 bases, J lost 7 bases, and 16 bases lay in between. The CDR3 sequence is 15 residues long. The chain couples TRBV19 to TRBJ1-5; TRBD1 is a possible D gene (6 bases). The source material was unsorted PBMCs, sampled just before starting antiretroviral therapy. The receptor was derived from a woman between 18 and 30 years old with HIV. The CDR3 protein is CASSMAPGGGQPQHF. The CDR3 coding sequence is TGTGCCAGTAGTATGGCCCCGGGGGGCGGCCAGCCCCAGCATTTT. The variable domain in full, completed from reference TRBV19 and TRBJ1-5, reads DGGITQSPKYLFRKEGQNVTLSCEQNLNHDAMYWYRQDPGQGLRLIYYSQIVNDFQKGDIAEGYSVSREKKESFPLTVTSAQKNPTAFYLCASSMAPGGGQPQHFGDGTRLSIL.